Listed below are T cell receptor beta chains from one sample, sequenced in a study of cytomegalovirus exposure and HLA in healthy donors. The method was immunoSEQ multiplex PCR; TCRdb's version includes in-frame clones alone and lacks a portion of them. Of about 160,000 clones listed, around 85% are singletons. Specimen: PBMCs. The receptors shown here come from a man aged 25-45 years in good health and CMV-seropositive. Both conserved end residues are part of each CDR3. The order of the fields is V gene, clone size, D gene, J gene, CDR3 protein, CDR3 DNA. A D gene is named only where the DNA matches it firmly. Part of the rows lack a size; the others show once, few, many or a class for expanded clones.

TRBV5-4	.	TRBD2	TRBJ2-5	CASTRWGSGGAETQYF	TGTGCCAGCACCCGTTGGGGAAGCGGGGGGGCAGAGACCCAGTACTTC
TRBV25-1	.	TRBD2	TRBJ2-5	CASSERSGVQETQYF	TGTGCCAGCAGTGAACGGAGCGGGGTACAAGAGACCCAGTACTTC
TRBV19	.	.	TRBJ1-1	CASSIGSVNTEAFF	TGTGCCAGTAGTATAGGATCGGTAAACACTGAAGCTTTCTTT
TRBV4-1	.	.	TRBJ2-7	CASSQASQRSRVYEQYF	TGCGCCAGCAGCCAAGCCTCACAGCGGTCGCGGGTCTACGAGCAGTACTTC
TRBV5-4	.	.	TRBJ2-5	CASSSGGRVETQYF	TGTGCCAGCAGCTCGGGGGGCCGGGTTGAGACCCAGTACTTC
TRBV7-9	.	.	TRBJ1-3	CASSLSLHRARSGNTIYF	TGTGCCAGCAGTCTGTCCCTTCACAGGGCCCGCTCTGGAAACACCATATATTTT
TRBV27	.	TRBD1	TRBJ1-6	CASSGTGGGGYNSPLHF	TGTGCCAGCAGTGGGACAGGCGGGGGTGGGTACAATTCACCCCTCCACTTT
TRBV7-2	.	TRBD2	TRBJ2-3	CASSLSSGDFTDTQYF	TGTGCCAGCAGCTTATCCAGCGGGGACTTCACAGATACGCAGTATTTT
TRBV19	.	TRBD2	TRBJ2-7	CASSPGLAGGPREQYF	TGTGCCAGTAGCCCGGGACTAGCGGGGGGGCCTCGCGAGCAGTACTTC
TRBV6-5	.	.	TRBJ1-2	CASRRQSLYGYTF	TGTGCCAGCAGGCGACAGAGCCTCTATGGCTACACCTTC
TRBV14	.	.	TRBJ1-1	CASRRWNTEAFF	TGTGCCAGCAGGCGGTGGAACACTGAAGCTTTCTTT
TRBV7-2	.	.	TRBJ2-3	CASSLRGAGDTQYF	TGTGCCAGCAGCTTACGGGGGGCCGGCGATACGCAGTATTTT
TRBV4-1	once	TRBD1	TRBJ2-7	CASSWGDRDGDEQYF	TGCGCCAGCAGCTGGGGGGACAGGGACGGCGACGAGCAGTACTTC
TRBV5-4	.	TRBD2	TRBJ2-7	CASSLGHPPGLAVSYEQYF	TGTGCCAGCAGCTTGGGTCATCCTCCGGGACTAGCGGTATCCTACGAGCAGTACTTC
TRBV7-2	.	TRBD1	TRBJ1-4	CASSRDRGWEKLFF	TGTGCCAGCAGCAGGGACAGGGGATGGGAAAAACTGTTTTTT
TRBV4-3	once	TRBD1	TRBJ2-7	CASSQDRGFVEQYF	TGCGCCAGCAGCCAAGACAGGGGGTTTGTCGAGCAGTACTTC
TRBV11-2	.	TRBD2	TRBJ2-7	CASSAGLAGGFEQYF	TGTGCCAGCAGCGCCGGACTAGCGGGGGGCTTCGAGCAGTACTTC
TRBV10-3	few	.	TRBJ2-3	CAISESHEADTQYF	TGTGCCATCAGTGAGTCTCATGAGGCAGATACGCAGTATTTT
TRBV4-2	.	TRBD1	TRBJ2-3	CASSQVLTGGTDTQYF	TGTGCCAGCAGCCAAGTATTGACAGGGGGCACAGATACGCAGTATTTT
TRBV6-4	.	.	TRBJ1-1	CASSEGGGVGTEAFF	TGTGCCAGCAGTGAGGGGGGGGGCGTGGGCACTGAAGCTTTCTTT
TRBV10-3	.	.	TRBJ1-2	CAIRDSYGYTF	TGTGCCATCAGGGACAGCTATGGCTACACCTTC
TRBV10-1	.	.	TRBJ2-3	CASSELSASSTDTQYF	TGCGCCAGCAGTGAATTGAGTGCTTCTAGCACAGATACGCAGTATTTT
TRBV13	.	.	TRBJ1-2	CASSPTVILKGNYGYTF	TGTGCCAGCAGCCCTACAGTAATACTTAAGGGGAACTATGGCTACACCTTC
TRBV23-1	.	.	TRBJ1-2	CASRRDYRELNYGYTF	TGCGCCAGCAGGCGTGATTACAGGGAATTGAACTATGGCTACACCTTC